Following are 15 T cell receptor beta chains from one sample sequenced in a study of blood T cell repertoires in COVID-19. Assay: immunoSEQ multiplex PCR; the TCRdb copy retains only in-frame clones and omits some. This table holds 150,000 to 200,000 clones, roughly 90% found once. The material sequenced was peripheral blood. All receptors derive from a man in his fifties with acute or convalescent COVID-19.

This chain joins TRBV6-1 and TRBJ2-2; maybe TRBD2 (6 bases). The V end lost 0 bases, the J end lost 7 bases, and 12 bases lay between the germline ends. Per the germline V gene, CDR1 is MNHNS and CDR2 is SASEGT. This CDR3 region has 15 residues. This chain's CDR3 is CASSEATWGDGELFF. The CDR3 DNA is TGTGCCAGCAGTGAAGCTACGTGGGGGGACGGGGAGCTGTTTTTT.

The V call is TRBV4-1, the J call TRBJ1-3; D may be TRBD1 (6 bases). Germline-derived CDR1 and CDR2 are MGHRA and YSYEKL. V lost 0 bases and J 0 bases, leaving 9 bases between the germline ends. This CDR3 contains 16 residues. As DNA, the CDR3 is TGCGCCAGCAGCCAAGACGACAGGCACTCTGGAAACACCATATATTTT. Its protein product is CASSQDDRHSGNTIYF.

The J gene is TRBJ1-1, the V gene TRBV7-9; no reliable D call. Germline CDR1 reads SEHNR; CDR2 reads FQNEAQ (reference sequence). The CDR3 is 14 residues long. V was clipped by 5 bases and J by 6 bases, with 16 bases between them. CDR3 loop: CASSAKMVASEAFF. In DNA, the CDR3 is TGTGCCAGCAGCGCAAAAATGGTAGCTTCTGAAGCTTTCTTT.

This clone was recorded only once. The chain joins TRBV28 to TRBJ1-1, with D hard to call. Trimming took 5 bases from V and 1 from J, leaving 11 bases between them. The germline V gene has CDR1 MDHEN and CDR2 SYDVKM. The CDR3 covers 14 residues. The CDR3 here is CASSTPQENTEAFF. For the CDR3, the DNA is TGTGCCAGCAGTACCCCCCAGGAGAACACTGAAGCTTTCTTT. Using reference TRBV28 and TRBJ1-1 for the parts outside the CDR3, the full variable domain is DVKVTQSSRYLVKRTGEKVFLECVQDMDHENMFWYRQDPGLGLRLIYFSYDVKMKEKGDIPEGYSVSREKKERFSLILESASTNQTSMYLCASSTPQENTEAFFGQGTRLTVV.

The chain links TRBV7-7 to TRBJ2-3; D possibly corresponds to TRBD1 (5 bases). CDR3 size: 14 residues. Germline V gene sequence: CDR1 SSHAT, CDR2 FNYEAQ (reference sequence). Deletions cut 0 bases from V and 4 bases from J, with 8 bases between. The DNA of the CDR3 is TGTGCCAGCAGCTTAGCACACAGGCCAGATACGCAGTATTTT. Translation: CASSLAHRPDTQYF.

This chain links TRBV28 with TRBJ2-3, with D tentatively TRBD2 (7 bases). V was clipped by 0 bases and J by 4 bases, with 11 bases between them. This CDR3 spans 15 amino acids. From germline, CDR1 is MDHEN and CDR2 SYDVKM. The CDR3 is CASSLWGGPADTQYF. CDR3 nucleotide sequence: TGTGCCAGCAGTTTATGGGGGGGGCCGGCAGATACGCAGTATTTT.

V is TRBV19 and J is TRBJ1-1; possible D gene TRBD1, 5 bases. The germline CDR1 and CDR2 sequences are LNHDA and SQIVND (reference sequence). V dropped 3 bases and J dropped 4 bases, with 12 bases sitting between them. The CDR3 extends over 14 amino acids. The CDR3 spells CASSISGLVTEAFF. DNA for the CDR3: TGTGCCAGTAGTATTTCAGGGCTTGTCACTGAAGCTTTCTTT. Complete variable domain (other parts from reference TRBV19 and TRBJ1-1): DGGITQSPKYLFRKEGQNVTLSCEQNLNHDAMYWYRQDPGQGLRLIYYSQIVNDFQKGDIAEGYSVSREKKESFPLTVTSAQKNPTAFYLCASSISGLVTEAFFGQGTRLTVV.

The CDR3 DNA is TGTGCCAGCAGGACAGCCGGTCCGAACACTGAAGCTTTCTTT. Its protein is CASRTAGPNTEAFF. This chain joins TRBV6-5 and TRBJ1-1; tentative D call: TRBD1 (5 bases). V was cut by 6 bases and J by 1 base, with 12 bases left in between. Germline values: CDR1 MNHEY, CDR2 SVGAGI. The length of the CDR3 is 14 residues.

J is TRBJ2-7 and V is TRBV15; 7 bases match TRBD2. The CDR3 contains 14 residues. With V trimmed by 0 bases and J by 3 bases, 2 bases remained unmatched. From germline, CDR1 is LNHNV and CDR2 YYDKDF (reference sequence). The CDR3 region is CATSRDWGGYEQYF. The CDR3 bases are TGTGCCACCAGCAGAGACTGGGGGGGCTACGAGCAGTACTTC.

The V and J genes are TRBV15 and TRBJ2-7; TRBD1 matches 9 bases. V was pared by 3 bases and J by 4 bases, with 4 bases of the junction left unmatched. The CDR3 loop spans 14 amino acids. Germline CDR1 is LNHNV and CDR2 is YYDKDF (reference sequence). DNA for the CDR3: TGTGCCACCAGCAGCACCGGGACAGGGTACGAGCAGTACTTC. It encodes CATSSTGTGYEQYF.

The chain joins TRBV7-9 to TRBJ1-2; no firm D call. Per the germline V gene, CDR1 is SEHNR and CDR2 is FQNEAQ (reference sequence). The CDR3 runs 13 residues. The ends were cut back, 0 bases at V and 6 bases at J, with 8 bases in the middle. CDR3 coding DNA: TGTGCCAGCAGCTTAGCAGAGGCGGATGGCTACACCTTC. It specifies CASSLAEADGYTF. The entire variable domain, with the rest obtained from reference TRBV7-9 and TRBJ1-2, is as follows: DTGVSQNPRHKITKRGQNVTFRCDPISEHNRLYWYRQTLGQGPEFLTYFQNEAQLEKSRLLSDRFSAERPKGSFSTLEIQRTEQGDSAMYLCASSLAEADGYTFGSGTRLTVV.

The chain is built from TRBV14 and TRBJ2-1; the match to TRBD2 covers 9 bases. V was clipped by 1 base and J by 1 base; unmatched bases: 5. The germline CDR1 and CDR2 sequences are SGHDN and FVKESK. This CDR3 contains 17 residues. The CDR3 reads CASSQVDAGGSYNEQFF. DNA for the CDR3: TGTGCCAGCAGCCAAGTGGACGCGGGGGGGTCCTACAATGAGCAGTTCTTC. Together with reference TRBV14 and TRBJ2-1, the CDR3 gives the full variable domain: EAGVTQFPSHSVIEKGQTVTLRCDPISGHDNLYWYRRVMGKEIKFLLHFVKESKQDESGMPNNRFLAERTGGTYSTLKVQPAELEDSGVYFCASSQVDAGGSYNEQFFGPGTRLTVL.

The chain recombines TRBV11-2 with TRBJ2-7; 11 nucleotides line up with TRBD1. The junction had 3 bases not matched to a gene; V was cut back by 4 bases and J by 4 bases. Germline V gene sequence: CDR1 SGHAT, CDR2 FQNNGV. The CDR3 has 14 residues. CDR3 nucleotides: TGTGCCAGCAGCTGGGACAGGGGGGCTTACGAGCAGTACTTC. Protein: CASSWDRGAYEQYF.

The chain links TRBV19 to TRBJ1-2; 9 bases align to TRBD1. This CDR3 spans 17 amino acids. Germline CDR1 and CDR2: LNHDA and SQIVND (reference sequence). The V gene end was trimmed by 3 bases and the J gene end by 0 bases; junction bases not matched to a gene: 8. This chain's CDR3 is CASSIGQGKGSNYGYTF. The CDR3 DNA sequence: TGTGCCAGTAGTATCGGACAGGGGAAGGGGTCTAACTATGGCTACACCTTC.

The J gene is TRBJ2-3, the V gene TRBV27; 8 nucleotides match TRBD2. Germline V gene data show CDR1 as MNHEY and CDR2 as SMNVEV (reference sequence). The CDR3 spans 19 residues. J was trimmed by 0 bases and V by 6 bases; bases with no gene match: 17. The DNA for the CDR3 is TGTGCCAGCAGGCCACCCTGGAGCGGGAGATTAACTAGCACAGATACGCAGTATTTT. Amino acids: CASRPPWSGRLTSTDTQYF.